Listed below are T cell receptor beta chains from one sample, sequenced in a study of blood T cell repertoires in COVID-19. Method: immunoSEQ multiplex PCR; TCRdb's copy keeps in-frame clones and lacks some. The table shows about 310,000 clones, with about 90% occurring only once. What was sequenced was peripheral blood. Receptors were obtained from a woman aged 50 to 60 who had recovered from COVID-19. Each CDR3 is given with its conserved first and last residue. The order of the fields is CDR3 protein, CDR3 DNA, J gene, D gene, clone size, V gene. The D gene is left open where the match is weak. Clone sizes are given selectively: once, few, many, or a class where the clone is expanded.

CDR3aa: CASSLAGGGDAGELFF
CDR3nt: TGCGCCAGCAGCTTGGCAGGGGGCGGGGATGCCGGGGAGCTGTTTTTT
j_gene: TRBJ2-2
d_gene: TRBD1
abundance: .
v_gene: TRBV5-1

CDR3aa: CASSQLTHGTGINQPQHF
CDR3nt: TGTGCCAGCAGCCAGTTGACCCACGGGACAGGTATCAATCAGCCCCAGCATTTT
j_gene: TRBJ1-5
d_gene: TRBD1
abundance: .
v_gene: TRBV3-1/TRBV3-2

CDR3aa: CASRTRSGNEQFF
CDR3nt: TGTGCCAGCAGGACCAGAAGCGGCAATGAGCAGTTCTTC
j_gene: TRBJ2-1
d_gene: .
abundance: .
v_gene: TRBV6-5

CDR3aa: CASSQVAGSDVYNEQFF
CDR3nt: TGCGCCAGCAGCCAAGTTGCGGGGTCCGATGTCTACAATGAGCAGTTCTTC
j_gene: TRBJ2-1
d_gene: .
abundance: .
v_gene: TRBV4-3

CDR3aa: CASSMRLHEQFF
CDR3nt: TGTGCCAGTAGTATGCGGCTGCATGAGCAGTTCTTC
j_gene: TRBJ2-1
d_gene: .
abundance: .
v_gene: TRBV19

CDR3aa: CASSFTGNEQYF
CDR3nt: TGTGCCAGCAGTTTCACAGGGAACGAGCAGTACTTC
j_gene: TRBJ2-7
d_gene: .
abundance: .
v_gene: TRBV27

CDR3aa: CASRTKQGSYNEQFF
CDR3nt: TGTGCCAGCAGAACAAAACAGGGCTCCTACAATGAGCAGTTCTTC
j_gene: TRBJ2-1
d_gene: .
abundance: .
v_gene: TRBV27

CDR3aa: CASTTVSRGHVEAFF
CDR3nt: TGTGCCAGCACTACCGTGAGCAGGGGGCATGTTGAAGCTTTCTTT
j_gene: TRBJ1-1
d_gene: TRBD1
abundance: .
v_gene: TRBV28

CDR3aa: CASMGRAFYGYTF
CDR3nt: TGTGCCAGCATGGGCAGGGCATTTTATGGCTACACCTTC
j_gene: TRBJ1-2
d_gene: .
abundance: once
v_gene: TRBV28

CDR3aa: CASSVQGWNSPLHF
CDR3nt: TGTGCCAGCAGCGTACAGGGGTGGAATTCACCCCTCCACTTT
j_gene: TRBJ1-6
d_gene: .
abundance: .
v_gene: TRBV9

CDR3aa: CASSLEVSTDTQYF
CDR3nt: TGTGCCAGCAGCTTAGAGGTTAGCACAGATACGCAGTATTTT
j_gene: TRBJ2-3
d_gene: .
abundance: .
v_gene: TRBV5-5

CDR3aa: CASSLVGHRLAFF
CDR3nt: TGTGCCAGCAGCTTGGTCGGACATCGTTTAGCTTTCTTT
j_gene: TRBJ1-1
d_gene: .
abundance: once
v_gene: TRBV5-4

CDR3aa: CASVGTANSPLHF
CDR3nt: TGTGCCAGCGTAGGGACAGCTAATTCACCCCTCCACTTT
j_gene: TRBJ1-6
d_gene: TRBD1
abundance: .
v_gene: TRBV27

CDR3aa: CASSPLDRDGQPQHF
CDR3nt: TGTGCCAGTAGTCCGTTAGACAGGGACGGTCAGCCCCAGCATTTT
j_gene: TRBJ1-5
d_gene: TRBD1
abundance: once
v_gene: TRBV19

CDR3aa: CASQQQAASPLHF
CDR3nt: TGTGCCAGCCAACAACAGGCAGCCTCACCCCTCCACTTT
j_gene: TRBJ1-6
d_gene: .
abundance: .
v_gene: TRBV6-5

CDR3aa: CASSVQGRGNQPQHF
CDR3nt: TGTGCCAGTAGTGTTCAGGGAAGAGGAAATCAGCCCCAGCATTTT
j_gene: TRBJ1-5
d_gene: .
abundance: few
v_gene: TRBV19

CDR3aa: CSVADRPSQPQHF
CDR3nt: TGCAGCGTTGCCGACAGACCGAGCCAGCCCCAGCATTTT
j_gene: TRBJ1-5
d_gene: .
abundance: .
v_gene: TRBV29-1

CDR3aa: CASSPGQGPFGNTIYF
CDR3nt: TGTGCCAGCAGTCCCGGACAGGGTCCATTCGGAAACACCATATATTTT
j_gene: TRBJ1-3
d_gene: TRBD1
abundance: .
v_gene: TRBV28

CDR3aa: CASSLGQINEKLFF
CDR3nt: TGCGCCAGCAGCTTGGGCCAGATTAATGAAAAACTGTTTTTT
j_gene: TRBJ1-4
d_gene: .
abundance: .
v_gene: TRBV5-1

CDR3aa: CASSLTSVQETQYF
CDR3nt: TGTGCCAGCAGCTTAACGTCAGTACAAGAGACCCAGTACTTC
j_gene: TRBJ2-5
d_gene: .
abundance: .
v_gene: TRBV7-9

CDR3aa: CASFSSGGGGETQYF
CDR3nt: TGTGCCAGCTTTAGTAGCGGGGGCGGGGGAGAGACCCAGTACTTC
j_gene: TRBJ2-5
d_gene: TRBD2
abundance: .
v_gene: TRBV28

CDR3aa: CASSRAQGRDGYTF
CDR3nt: TGTGCCAGCAGTAGAGCCCAGGGAAGGGATGGCTACACCTTC
j_gene: TRBJ1-2
d_gene: .
abundance: once
v_gene: TRBV28

CDR3aa: CASSFPGGGSYEQYF
CDR3nt: TGTGCCAGCAGTTTCCCCGGCGGGGGATCCTACGAGCAGTACTTC
j_gene: TRBJ2-7
d_gene: TRBD2
abundance: .
v_gene: TRBV28

CDR3aa: CASRVTGGTLLSSYNEQFF
CDR3nt: TGTGCCAGCAGGGTAACCGGGGGGACTCTACTCAGCTCCTACAATGAGCAGTTCTTC
j_gene: TRBJ2-1
d_gene: TRBD2
abundance: .
v_gene: TRBV2

CDR3aa: CASSFPTEMSYTF
CDR3nt: TGTGCCAGCAGTTTTCCGACGGAGATGAGCTACACCTTC
j_gene: TRBJ1-2
d_gene: .
abundance: .
v_gene: TRBV6-2/TRBV6-3